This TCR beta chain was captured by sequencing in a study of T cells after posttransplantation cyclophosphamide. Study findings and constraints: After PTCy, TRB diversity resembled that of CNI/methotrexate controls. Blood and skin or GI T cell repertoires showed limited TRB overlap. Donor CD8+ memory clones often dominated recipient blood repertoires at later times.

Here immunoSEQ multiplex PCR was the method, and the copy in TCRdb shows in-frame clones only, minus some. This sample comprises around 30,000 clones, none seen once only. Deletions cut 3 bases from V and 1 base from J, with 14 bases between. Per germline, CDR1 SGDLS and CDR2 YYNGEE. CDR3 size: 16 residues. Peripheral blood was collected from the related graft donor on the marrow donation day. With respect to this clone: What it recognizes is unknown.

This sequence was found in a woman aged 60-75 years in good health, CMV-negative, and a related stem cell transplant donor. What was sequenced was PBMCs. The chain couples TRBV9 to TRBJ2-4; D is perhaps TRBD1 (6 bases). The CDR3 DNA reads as TGTGCCAGCAGCGGGAACAGGGTAGTGGCCAAAAACATTCAGTACTTC. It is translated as CASSGNRVVAKNIQYF.